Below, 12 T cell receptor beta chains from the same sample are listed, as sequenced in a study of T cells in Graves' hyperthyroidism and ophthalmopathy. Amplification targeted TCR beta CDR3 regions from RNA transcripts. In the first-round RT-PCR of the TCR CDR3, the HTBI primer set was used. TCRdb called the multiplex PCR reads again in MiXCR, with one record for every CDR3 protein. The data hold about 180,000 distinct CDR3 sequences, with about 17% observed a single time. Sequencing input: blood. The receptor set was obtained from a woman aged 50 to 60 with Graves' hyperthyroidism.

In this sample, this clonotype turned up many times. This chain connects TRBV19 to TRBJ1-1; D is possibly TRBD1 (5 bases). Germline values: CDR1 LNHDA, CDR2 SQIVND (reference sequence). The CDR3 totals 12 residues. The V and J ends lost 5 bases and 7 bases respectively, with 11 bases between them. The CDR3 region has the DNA TGTGCCAGTAGTGATCCGGGACTTGAAGCTTTCTTT. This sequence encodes CASSDPGLEAFF.

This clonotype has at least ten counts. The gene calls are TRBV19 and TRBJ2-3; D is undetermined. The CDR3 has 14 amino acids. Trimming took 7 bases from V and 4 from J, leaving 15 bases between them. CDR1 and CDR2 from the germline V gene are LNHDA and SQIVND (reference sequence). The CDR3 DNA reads TGTGCCAGTAATTACGGACGGATGTCAGATACGCAGTATTTT. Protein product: CASNYGRMSDTQYF.

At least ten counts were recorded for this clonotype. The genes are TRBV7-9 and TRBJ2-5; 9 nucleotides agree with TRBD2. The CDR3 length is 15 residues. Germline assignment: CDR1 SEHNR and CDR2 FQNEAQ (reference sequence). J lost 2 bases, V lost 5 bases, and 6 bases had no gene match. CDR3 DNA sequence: TGTGCCAGCAGCCCACATAGCGGGGGTCAAGAGACCCAGTACTTC. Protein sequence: CASSPHSGGQETQYF. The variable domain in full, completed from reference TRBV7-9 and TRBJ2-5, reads DTGVSQNPRHKITKRGQNVTFRCDPISEHNRLYWYRQTLGQGPEFLTYFQNEAQLEKSRLLSDRFSAERPKGSFSTLEIQRTEQGDSAMYLCASSPHSGGQETQYFGPGTRLLVL.

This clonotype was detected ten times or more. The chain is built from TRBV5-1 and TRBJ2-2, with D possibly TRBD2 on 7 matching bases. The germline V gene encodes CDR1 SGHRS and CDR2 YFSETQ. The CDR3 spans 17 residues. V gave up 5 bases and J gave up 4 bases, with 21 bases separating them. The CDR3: CASRERGAGGSTGELFF. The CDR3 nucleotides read TGCGCCAGCAGGGAACGGGGGGCCGGTGGGAGCACCGGGGAGCTGTTTTTT.

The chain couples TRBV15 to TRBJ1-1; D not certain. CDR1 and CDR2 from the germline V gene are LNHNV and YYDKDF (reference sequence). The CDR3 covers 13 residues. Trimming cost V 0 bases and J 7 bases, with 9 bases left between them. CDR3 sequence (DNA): TGTGCCACCAGCAGAGAAATTATCAATGAAGCTTTCTTT. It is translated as CATSREIINEAFF.

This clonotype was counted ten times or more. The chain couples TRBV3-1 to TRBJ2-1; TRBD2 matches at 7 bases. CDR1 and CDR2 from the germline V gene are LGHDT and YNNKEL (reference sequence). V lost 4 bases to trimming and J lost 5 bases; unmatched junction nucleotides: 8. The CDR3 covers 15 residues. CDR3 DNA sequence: TGTGCCAGCAGCCTGAGGACTAGGCCTAACAATGAGCAGTTCTTC. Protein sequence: CASSLRTRPNNEQFF.

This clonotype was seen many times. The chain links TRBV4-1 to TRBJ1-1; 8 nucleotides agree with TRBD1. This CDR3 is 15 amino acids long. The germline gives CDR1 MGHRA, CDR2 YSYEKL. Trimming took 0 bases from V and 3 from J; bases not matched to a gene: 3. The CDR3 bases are TGCGCCAGCAGCCAAGAGGACAGGGCATACACTGAAGCTTTCTTT. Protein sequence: CASSQEDRAYTEAFF.

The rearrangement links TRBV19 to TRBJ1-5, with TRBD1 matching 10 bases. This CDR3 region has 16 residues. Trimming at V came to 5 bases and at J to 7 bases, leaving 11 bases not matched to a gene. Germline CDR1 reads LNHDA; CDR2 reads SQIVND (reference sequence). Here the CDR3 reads CASSPPTGTGEQPQHF. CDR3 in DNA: TGTGCCAGTAGTCCCCCCACCGGGACAGGGGAACAGCCCCAGCATTTT.

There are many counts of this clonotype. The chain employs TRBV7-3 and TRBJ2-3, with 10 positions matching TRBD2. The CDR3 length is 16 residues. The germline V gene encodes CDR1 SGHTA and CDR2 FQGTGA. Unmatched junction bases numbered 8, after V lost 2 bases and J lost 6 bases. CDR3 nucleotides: TGTGCCAGCAGCTTAGGAACTAGCGGGGCTTCGGATACGCAGTATTTT. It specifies CASSLGTSGASDTQYF.

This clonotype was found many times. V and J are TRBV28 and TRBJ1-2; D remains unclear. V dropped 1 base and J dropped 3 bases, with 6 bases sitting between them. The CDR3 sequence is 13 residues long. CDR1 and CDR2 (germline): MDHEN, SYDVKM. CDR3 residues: CASSLSTDYGYTF. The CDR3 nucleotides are TGTGCCAGCAGTTTATCAACAGACTATGGCTACACCTTC.

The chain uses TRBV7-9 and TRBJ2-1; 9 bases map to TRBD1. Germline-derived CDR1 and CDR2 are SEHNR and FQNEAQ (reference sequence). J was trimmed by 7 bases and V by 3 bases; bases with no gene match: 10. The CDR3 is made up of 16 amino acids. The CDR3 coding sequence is TGTGCCAGCAGCTTGAAACAGGGGGCGTCAGAGAATGAGCAGTTCTTC. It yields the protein CASSLKQGASENEQFF.

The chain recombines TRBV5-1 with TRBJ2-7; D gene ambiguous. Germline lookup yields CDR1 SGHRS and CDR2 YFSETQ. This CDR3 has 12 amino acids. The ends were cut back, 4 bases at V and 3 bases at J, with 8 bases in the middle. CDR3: CASSPTFYEQYF. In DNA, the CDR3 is TGCGCCAGCAGCCCGACCTTCTACGAGCAGTACTTC.